Below are 9 T cell receptor beta chains sequenced from a single sample in a study of early T cells in non-severe SARS-CoV-2 infection. One entry per CDR3 protein, called by TCRdb with MiXCR from the 5' RACE reads. The table has some 40,000 distinct CDR3 sequences, over 4% seen once; the top ten hold approximately 4.8%. Source material: whole blood. The receptor set was obtained from an adult who was a healthcare worker with PCR-confirmed SARS-CoV-2 infection or an uninfected control (not recorded which).

This clonotype was counted only a few times. This chain links TRBV4-1 with TRBJ1-2; D possibly corresponds to TRBD1 (5 bases). This CDR3 region has 18 residues. Trimming stripped 1 base from V and 3 bases from J, with 21 bases between. The germline CDR1 and CDR2 sequences are MGHRA and YSYEKL. DNA of the CDR3: TGCGCCAGCAGCCAAGGGTCCTACTCCGGGAGGACATACTATGGCTACACCTTC. Translated, it gives CASSQGSYSGRTYYGYTF.

This clonotype was recorded many times. V is TRBV10-3 and J is TRBJ2-3, with 7 bases lining up with TRBD1. The CDR3 loop spans 16 amino acids. Germline-derived CDR1 and CDR2 are ENHRY and SYGVKD. J gave up 5 bases and V 4 bases, and 12 bases lay outside the gene matches. Here the CDR3 reads CAISVGTAPGRDTQYF. DNA of the CDR3: TGTGCCATCAGTGTTGGGACAGCGCCCGGCAGAGATACGCAGTATTTT.

The V call is TRBV12-3 or TRBV12-4, the J call TRBJ2-1, with D perhaps matching TRBD1 (5 bases). The V and J ends lost 3 bases and 6 bases respectively, with 18 bases between them. The CDR3 is made up of 16 amino acids. The DNA of the CDR3 is TGTGCCAGCAGTTTCCCTGGGGCAGGGTTGGGCAATGAGCAGTTCTTC. Translating it yields CASSFPGAGLGNEQFF.

The sample holds a few counts of this clonotype. The chain carries TRBV5-1 and TRBJ2-3, with TRBD2 matching 8 bases. The germline CDR1 and CDR2 sequences are SGHRS and YFSETQ. This CDR3 is 16 amino acids long. The V and J ends lost 5 bases and 4 bases, in that order; junction bases with no gene match: 12. CDR3 region: CASRRPGTSQSDTQYF. The DNA for the CDR3 is TGCGCCAGCAGACGCCCCGGGACTAGTCAGTCAGATACGCAGTATTTT. The variable domain in full, with the rest retrieved from reference TRBV5-1 and TRBJ2-3, is KAGVTQTPRYLIKTRGQQVTLSCSPISGHRSVSWYQQTPGQGLQFLFEYFSETQRNKGNFPGRFSGRQFSNSRSEMNVSTLELGDSALYLCASRRPGTSQSDTQYFGPGTRLTVL.

This clonotype was found many times. The chain couples TRBV9 to TRBJ2-7; perhaps TRBD2 as D (5 bases). The CDR3 runs 13 residues. The germline V gene encodes CDR1 SGDLS and CDR2 YYNGEE. V lost 0 bases and J lost 6, with 10 bases in between. CDR3 sequence reads: CASSVVGVGEQYF. CDR3 DNA: TGTGCCAGCAGCGTAGTCGGGGTTGGCGAGCAGTACTTC.

The table lists this clonotype with many counts. The CDR3 region is CASSPGQGGTPGLYEQYF. The DNA for the CDR3 is TGCGCCAGCAGCCCAGGGCAGGGGGGCACCCCTGGGTTATACGAGCAGTACTTC. V gene TRBV5-1 combines with J gene TRBJ2-7; possibly TRBD1 for D (7 bases). Trimming left V 4 bases short and J 4 bases short, with 27 bases between. The V gene's germline CDR1 is SGHRS and CDR2 YFSETQ. The CDR3 consists of 18 residues. The entire variable domain, with the rest obtained from reference TRBV5-1 and TRBJ2-7, is as follows: KAGVTQTPRYLIKTRGQQVTLSCSPISGHRSVSWYQQTPGQGLQFLFEYFSETQRNKGNFPGRFSGRQFSNSRSEMNVSTLELGDSALYLCASSPGQGGTPGLYEQYFGPGTRLTVT.

The genes are TRBV10-3 and TRBJ2-2; perhaps TRBD2 as D (6 bases). Germline CDR1 and CDR2: ENHRY and SYGVKD. Trimming shortened V by 3 bases and J by 5 bases, and 19 bases separated the two germline ends. This CDR3 is built from 17 residues. The CDR3 DNA reads as TGTGCCATCAGTGAATCCCCCGCCAGGGCGGGGACCGGGGAGCTGTTTTTT. Protein: CAISESPARAGTGELFF.

The V and J genes are TRBV7-9 and TRBJ1-1; a weak D match, TRBD1 (5 bases). Germline V gives CDR1 SEHNR, CDR2 FQNEAQ (reference sequence). Trimming stripped 5 bases from V and 6 bases from J, with 16 bases between. The CDR3 extends over 14 amino acids. The CDR3 sequence: CASSPGQGWSEAFF. The CDR3 nucleotides are TGTGCCAGCAGCCCAGGCCAGGGCTGGTCTGAAGCTTTCTTT.

This clonotype was found many times. The junction departs from the called germline gene at one end, perhaps through a read error. The chain links TRBV11-2 to TRBJ2-3; D might be TRBD2 (6 bases). Germline CDR1 reads SGHAT; CDR2 reads FQNNGV. The CDR3 has 12 amino acids. CDR3 protein: CASSPRLDPQYF. As DNA, the CDR3 is TGTGCCAGCAGCCCAAGACTAGATCCGCAGTATTTT.